The source of this T cell receptor beta chain is a study of cytomegalovirus exposure and HLA in healthy donors. Study background: Earlier results showed roughly 120 million unique TCR beta sequences derived from 150 million to 200 million T cells. Broader study findings: Among the sequence variants, a highly shared cluster was likely an artifact of sequencing. Prediction of most subjects' HLA-A and HLA-B alleles by TCR beta sequences was reportedly accurate.

Only one count was recorded for this clone. No antigen is known for it. V gave up 1 base and J gave up 4 bases; unmatched junction bases: 3. Germline CDR1 is SGHDT and CDR2 is YYEEEE. The CDR3 is 14 residues long. PCR amplification relied on 60 Vbeta primers (plus 13 Jbeta primers). Data came from immunoSEQ multiplex PCR; TCRdb stores just in-frame clones and leaves some out. The table lists about 300,000 clones, roughly 85% of them singletons. The source is a man in his forties in good health and CMV-seropositive. Specimen: PBMCs. The chain recombines TRBV5-6 with TRBJ2-3, with TRBD2 matching 7 bases. CDR3: CASSLRGGSDTQYF. The DNA of the CDR3 is TGTGCCAGCAGCTTGAGGGGAGGGTCAGATACGCAGTATTTT.